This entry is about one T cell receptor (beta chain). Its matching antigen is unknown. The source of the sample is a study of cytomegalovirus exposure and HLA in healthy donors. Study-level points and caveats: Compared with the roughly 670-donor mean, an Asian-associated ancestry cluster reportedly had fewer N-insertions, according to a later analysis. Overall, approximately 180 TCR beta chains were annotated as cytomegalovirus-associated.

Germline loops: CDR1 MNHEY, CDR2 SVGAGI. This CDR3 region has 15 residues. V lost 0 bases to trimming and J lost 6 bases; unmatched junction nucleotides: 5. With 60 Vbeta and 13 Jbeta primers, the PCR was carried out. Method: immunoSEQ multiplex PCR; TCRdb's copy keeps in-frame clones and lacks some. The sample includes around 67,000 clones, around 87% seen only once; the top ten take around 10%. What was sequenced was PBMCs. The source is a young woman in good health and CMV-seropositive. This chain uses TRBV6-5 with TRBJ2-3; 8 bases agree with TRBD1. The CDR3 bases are TGTGCCAGCAGTTACTCGGACAGGGAAGGTGATACGCAGTATTTT. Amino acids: CASSYSDREGDTQYF.